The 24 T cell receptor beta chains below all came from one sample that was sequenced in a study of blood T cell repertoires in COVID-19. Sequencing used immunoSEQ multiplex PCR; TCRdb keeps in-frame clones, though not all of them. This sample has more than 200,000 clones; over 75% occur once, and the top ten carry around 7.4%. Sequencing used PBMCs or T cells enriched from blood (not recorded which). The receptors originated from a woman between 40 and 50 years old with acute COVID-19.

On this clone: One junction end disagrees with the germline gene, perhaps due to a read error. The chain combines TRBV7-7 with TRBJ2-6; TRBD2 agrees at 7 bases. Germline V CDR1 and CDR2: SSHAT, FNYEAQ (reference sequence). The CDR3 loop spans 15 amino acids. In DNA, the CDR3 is TGTGCTAGCAGCTTAGCGGGCAGGGGGGCCAACGTCCTGACTTTC. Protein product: CASSLAGRGANVLTF.

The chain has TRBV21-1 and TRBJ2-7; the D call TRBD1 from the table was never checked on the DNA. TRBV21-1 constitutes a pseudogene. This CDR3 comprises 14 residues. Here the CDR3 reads CASSNVTGFHEQYF. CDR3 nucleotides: TGTGCCAGCAGCAACGTGACAGGGTTCCACGAGCAGTACTTC.

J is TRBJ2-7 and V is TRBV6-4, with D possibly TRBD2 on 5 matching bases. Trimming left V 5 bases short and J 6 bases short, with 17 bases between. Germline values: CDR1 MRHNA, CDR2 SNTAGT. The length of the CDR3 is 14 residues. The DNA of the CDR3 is TGTGCCAGCAGTCCCAGCGACGGGGTTGGCGAGCAGTACTTC. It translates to CASSPSDGVGEQYF.

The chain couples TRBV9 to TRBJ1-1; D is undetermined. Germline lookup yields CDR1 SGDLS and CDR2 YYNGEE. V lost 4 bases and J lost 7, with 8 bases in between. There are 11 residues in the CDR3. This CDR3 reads CASSLGDEAFF. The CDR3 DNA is TGTGCCAGCAGCCTAGGAGATGAAGCTTTCTTT.

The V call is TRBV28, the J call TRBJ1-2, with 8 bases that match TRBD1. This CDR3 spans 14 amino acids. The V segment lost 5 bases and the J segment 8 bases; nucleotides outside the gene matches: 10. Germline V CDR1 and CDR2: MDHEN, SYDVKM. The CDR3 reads CASSPLDRGYGYTF. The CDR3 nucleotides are TGTGCCAGCAGTCCTCTCGACAGGGGATACGGCTACACCTTC.

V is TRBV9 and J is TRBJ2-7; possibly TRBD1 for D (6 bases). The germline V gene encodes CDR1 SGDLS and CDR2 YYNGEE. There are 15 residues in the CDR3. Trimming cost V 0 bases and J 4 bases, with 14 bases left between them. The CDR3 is CASSVAGQGIYEQYF. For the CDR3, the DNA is TGTGCCAGCAGCGTAGCTGGCCAGGGGATATACGAGCAGTACTTC.

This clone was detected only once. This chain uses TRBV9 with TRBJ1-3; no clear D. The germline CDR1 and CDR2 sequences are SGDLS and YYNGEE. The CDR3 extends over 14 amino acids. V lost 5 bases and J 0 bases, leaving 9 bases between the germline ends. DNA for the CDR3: TGTGCCAGCAGTAACTCTCCCTCTGGAAACACCATATATTTT. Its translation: CASSNSPSGNTIYF.

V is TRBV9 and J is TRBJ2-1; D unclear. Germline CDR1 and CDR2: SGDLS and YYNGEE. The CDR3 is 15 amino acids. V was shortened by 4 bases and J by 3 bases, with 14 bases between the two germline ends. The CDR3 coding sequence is TGTGCCAGCAGCAGAGTAGATTCGAGCTACAATGAGCAGTTCTTC. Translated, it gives CASSRVDSSYNEQFF.

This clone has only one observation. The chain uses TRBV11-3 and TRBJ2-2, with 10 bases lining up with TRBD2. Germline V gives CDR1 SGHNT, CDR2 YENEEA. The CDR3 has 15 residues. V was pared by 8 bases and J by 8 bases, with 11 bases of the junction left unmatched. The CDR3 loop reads CASSQREGLGGELFF. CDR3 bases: TGTGCCAGCTCGCAGCGGGAGGGCCTTGGGGGGGAGCTGTTTTTT.

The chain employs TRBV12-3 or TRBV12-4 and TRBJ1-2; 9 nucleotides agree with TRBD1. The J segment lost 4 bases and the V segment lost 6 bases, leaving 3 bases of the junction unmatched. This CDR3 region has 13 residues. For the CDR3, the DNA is TGTGCCAGCAGAAAGACAGGGGGCTATGGCTACACCTTC. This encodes CASRKTGGYGYTF.

CDR3: CSRSFRYAYNEQFF. The CDR3 bases are TGCAGCCGCTCGTTTCGGTACGCCTACAATGAGCAGTTCTTC. V gene TRBV29-1 combines with J gene TRBJ2-1; D unclear. Trimming left V 8 bases short and J 2 bases short, with 16 bases between. Germline V gene lookup returns CDR1 SQVTM and CDR2 ANQGSEA. This CDR3 spans 14 amino acids.

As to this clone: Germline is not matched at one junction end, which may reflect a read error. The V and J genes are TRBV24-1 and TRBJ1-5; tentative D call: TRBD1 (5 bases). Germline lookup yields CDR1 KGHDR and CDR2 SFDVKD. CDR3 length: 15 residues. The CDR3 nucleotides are TGTGCCACCAGTGATCCGACAGCTAGCGATCAGCCCCAGCATTTT. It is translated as CATSDPTASDQPQHF.

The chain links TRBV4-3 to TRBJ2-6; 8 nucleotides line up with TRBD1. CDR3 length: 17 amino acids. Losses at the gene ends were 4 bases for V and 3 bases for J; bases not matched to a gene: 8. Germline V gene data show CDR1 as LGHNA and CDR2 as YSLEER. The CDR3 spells CASSRTGRGDGANVLTF. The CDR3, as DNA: TGCGCCAGCAGCCGGACAGGGCGCGGGGATGGGGCCAACGTCCTGACTTTC.

CDR3 in amino acids: CSVVPSTDTQYF. In nucleotides, the CDR3 is TGCAGCGTTGTCCCGAGCACAGATACGCAGTATTTT. The V call is TRBV29-1, the J call TRBJ2-3, with D unresolved. V gave up 4 bases and J gave up 0 bases, with 5 bases separating them. CDR3 length equals 12 residues. The germline V gene has CDR1 SQVTM and CDR2 ANQGSEA.

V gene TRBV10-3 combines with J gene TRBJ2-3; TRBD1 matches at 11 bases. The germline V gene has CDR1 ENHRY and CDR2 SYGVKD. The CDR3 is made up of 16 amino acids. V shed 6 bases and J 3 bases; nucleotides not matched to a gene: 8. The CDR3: CAIRREGTGGTDTQYF. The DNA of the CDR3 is TGTGCCATCAGGAGAGAAGGGACAGGGGGAACAGATACGCAGTATTTT.

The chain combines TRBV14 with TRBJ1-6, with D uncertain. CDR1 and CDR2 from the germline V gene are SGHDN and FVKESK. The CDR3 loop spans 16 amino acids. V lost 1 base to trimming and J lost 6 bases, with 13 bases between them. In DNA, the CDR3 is TGTGCCAGCAGCCAAGGACCCCGCCGAGGTAATTCACCCCTCCACTTT. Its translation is CASSQGPRRGNSPLHF.

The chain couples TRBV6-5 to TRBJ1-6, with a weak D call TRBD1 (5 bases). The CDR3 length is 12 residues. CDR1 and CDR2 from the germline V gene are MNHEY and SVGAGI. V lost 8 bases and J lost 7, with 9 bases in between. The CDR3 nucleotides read TGTGCCAGCGGGCAGGGAAATTCACCCCTCCACTTT. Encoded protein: CASGQGNSPLHF.

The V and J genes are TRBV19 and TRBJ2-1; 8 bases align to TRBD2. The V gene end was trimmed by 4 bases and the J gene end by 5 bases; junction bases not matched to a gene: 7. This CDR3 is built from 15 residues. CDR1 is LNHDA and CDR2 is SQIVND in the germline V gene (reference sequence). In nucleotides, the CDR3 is TGTGCCAGTAGTACGAGCGCGGGAGGACACAATGAGCAGTTCTTC. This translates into CASSTSAGGHNEQFF.

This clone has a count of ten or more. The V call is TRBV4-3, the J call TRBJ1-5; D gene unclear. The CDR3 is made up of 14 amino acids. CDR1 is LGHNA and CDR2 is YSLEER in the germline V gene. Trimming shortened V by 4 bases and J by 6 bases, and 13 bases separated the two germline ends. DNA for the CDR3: TGCGCCAGCAGCCCCGACACTTCTCGTCAGCCCCAGCATTTT. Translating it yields CASSPDTSRQPQHF.

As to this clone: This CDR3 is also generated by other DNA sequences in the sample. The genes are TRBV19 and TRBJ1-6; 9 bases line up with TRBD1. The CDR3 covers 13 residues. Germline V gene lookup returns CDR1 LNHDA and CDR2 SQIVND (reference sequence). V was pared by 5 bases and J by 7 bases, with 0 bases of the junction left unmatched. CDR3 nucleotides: TGTGCCAGTAGTGACAGGGGGAATTCACCCCTCCACTTT. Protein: CASSDRGNSPLHF.

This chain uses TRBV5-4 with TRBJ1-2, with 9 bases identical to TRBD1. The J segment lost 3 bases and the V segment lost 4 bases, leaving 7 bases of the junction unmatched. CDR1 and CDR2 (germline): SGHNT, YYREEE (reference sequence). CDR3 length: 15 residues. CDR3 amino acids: CASSRPTGGDYGYTF. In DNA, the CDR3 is TGTGCCAGCAGCAGACCGACAGGGGGGGACTATGGCTACACCTTC.

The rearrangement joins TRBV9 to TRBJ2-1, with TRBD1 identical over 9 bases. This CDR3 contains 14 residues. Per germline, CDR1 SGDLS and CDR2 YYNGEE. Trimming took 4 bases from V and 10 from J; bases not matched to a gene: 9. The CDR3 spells CASSLRTGVNEQFF. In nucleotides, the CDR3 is TGTGCCAGCAGCCTAAGGACAGGGGTCAACGAGCAGTTCTTC.

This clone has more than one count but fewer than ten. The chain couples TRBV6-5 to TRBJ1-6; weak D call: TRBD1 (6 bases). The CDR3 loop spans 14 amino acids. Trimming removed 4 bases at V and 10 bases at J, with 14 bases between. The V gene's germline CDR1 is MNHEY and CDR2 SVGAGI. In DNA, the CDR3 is TGTGCCAGCAGTTTGCAGGGGTCAGAGTCACCCCTCCACTTT. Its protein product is CASSLQGSESPLHF.

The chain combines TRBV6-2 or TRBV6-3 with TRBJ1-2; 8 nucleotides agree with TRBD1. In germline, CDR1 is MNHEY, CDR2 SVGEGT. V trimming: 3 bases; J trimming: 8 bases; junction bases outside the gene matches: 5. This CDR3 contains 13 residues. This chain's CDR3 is CASSYLRDRGYTF. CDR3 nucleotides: TGTGCCAGCAGTTATCTCCGGGACAGGGGCTACACCTTC.